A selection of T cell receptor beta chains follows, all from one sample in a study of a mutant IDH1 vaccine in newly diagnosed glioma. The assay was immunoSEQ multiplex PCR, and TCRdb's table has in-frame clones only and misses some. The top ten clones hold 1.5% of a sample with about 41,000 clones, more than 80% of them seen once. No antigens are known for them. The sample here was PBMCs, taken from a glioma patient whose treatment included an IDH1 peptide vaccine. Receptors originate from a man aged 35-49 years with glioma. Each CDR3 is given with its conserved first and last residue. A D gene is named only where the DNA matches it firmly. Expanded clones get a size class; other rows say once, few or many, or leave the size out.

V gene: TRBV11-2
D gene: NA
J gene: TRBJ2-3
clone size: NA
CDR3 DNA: TGTGCCAGCAGCTTAGATCTTGTCAGGGCAGATACGCAGTATTTT
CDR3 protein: CASSLDLVRADTQYF

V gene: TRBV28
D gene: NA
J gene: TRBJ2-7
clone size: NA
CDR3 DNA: TGTGCCAGCAGTTTTGCGAACGAGCAGTACTTC
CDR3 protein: CASSFANEQYF

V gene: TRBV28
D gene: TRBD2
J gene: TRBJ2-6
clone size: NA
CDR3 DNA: TGTGCCAGCAGAGGACCGACTAGCGGGTGGAGCTCTGGGGCCAACGTCCTGACTTTC
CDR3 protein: CASRGPTSGWSSGANVLTF

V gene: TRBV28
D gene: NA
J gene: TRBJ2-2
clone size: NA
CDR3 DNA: TGTGCCAGCAGTTTATCTCTGGAGCCCAGGGAGCTGTTTTTT
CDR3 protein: CASSLSLEPRELFF

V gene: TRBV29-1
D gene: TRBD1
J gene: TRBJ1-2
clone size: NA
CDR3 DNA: TGCAGCGTCACAAAGGACAGGGAAGGCTACACCTTC
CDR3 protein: CSVTKDREGYTF

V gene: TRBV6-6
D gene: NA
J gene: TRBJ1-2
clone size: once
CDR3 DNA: TGTGCCAGCAGTCAACAGGGTGATCCCTATGGCTACACCTTC
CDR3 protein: CASSQQGDPYGYTF

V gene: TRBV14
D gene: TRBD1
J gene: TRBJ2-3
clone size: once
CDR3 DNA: TGTGCCAGCAGCCGAACAGGGGGGCGGACACCAGATACGCAGTATTTT
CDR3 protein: CASSRTGGRTPDTQYF

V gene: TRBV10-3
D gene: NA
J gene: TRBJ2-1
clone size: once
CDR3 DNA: TGTGCCATCATGAGCGGTTTTGCCGCTGAGCAGTTCTTC
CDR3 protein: CAIMSGFAAEQFF

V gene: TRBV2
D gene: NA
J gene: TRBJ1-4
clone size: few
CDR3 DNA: TGTGCCAGCAGTCCCCGAGGGACTGGAGGATTTTTT
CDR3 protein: CASSPRGTGGFF

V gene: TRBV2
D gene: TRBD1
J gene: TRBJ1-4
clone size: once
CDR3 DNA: TGTGCCAGCAGTGAAGCGAGACAGGGCTATGAAAAACTGTTTTTT
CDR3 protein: CASSEARQGYEKLFF

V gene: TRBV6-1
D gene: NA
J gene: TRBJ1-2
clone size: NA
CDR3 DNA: TGTGCCAGCAGTGAACCTTGGACGAGTGGCTACACCTTC
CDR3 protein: CASSEPWTSGYTF

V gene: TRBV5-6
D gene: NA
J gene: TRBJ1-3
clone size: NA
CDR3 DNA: TGTGCCAGCAGCTCGAGGGGGTTTACTGGAAACACCATATATTTT
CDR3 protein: CASSSRGFTGNTIYF

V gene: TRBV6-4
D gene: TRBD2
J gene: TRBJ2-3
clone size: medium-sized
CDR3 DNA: TGTGCCAGCAGTGACAGCGGGGGGGCCACAGATACGCAGTATTTT
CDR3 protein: CASSDSGGATDTQYF

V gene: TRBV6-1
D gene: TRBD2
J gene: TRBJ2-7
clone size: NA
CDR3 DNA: TGTGCCAGCAGTGGACTAGCGGGAGGGGTCTACGAGCAGTACTTC
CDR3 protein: CASSGLAGGVYEQYF

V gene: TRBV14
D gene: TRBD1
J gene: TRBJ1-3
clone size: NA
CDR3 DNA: TGTGCCAGCAGCCAGATGACAGGGGTTACCTCTGGAAACACCATATATTTT
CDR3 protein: CASSQMTGVTSGNTIYF

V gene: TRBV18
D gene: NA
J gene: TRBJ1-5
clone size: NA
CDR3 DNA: TGTGCCAGCTCACCACCGGGGCCGGGCCCAGGGCCCCAGCATTTT
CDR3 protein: CASSPPGPGPGPQHF

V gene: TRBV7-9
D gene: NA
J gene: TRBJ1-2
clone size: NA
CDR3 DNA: TGTGCCAGCAGTATGGGGCCCTCGGGGAGCACCTTC
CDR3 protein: CASSMGPSGSTF

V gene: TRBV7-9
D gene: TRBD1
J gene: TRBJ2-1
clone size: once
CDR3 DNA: TGTGCCAGCAGTTCAGACAGGGTCGCCTACAATGAGCAGTTCTTC
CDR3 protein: CASSSDRVAYNEQFF

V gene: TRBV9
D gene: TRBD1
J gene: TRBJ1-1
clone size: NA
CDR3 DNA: TGTGCCAGCAGCAACCTCGGGGGACAGGGGCGATTCAACACTGAAGCTTTCTTT
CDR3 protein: CASSNLGGQGRFNTEAFF

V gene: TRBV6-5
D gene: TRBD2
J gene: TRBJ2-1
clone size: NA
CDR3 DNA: TGTGCCAGCAGTCCCCGGACTAGCGGCAATGAGCAGTTCTTC
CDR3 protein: CASSPRTSGNEQFF

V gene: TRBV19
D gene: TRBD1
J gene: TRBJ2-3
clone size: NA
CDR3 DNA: TGTGCCAGTAGTATTGGAGACAGGGATGCCACAGATACGCAGTATTTT
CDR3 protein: CASSIGDRDATDTQYF

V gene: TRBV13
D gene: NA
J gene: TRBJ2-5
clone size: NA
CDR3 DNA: TGTGCCAGCAACCAGGTGGGGGGCAGGAAGACCCAGTACTTC
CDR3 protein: CASNQVGGRKTQYF

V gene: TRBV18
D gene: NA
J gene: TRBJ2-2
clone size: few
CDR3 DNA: TGTGCCAGCTCACCTTTGGGGCTCACCGGGGAGCTGTTTTTT
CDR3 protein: CASSPLGLTGELFF

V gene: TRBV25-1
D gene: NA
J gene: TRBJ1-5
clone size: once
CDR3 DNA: TGTGCCAGCGGAAATCAGCCCCAGCATTTT
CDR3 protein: CASGNQPQHF

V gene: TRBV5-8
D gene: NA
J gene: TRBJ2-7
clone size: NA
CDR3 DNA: TGTGCCAGCAGCGCCGATAAGAAGCAGTACTTC
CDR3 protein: CASSADKKQYF

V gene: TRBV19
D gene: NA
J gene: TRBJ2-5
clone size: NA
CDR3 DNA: TGTGCCAGTAGTATGATGAGCTTTGAGACCCAGTACTTC
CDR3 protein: CASSMMSFETQYF

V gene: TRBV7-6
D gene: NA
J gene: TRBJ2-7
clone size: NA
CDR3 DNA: TGTGCCAGCAGCTTAGACTCACAACCCGATAGCTCCTACGAGCAGTACTTC
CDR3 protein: CASSLDSQPDSSYEQYF

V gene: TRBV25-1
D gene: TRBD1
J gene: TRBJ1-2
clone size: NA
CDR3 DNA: TGTGCCAGCAGAACCACAGGGGCTGAGTCTGGCTACACCTTC
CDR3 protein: CASRTTGAESGYTF

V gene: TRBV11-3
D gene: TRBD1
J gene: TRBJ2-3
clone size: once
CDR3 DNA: TGTGCCAGCAGCCCCGGACAGGCCACAGATACGCAGTATTTT
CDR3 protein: CASSPGQATDTQYF

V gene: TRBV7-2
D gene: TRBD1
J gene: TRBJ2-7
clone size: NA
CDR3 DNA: TGTGCCAGCAGCTTGACAGGGGGGGACTACGAGCAGTACTTC
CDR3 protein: CASSLTGGDYEQYF

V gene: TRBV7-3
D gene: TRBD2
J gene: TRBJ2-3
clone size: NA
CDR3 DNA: TGTGCCAGCAGCTTAGGCCCGCGGGAGGGAGATACGCAGTATTTT
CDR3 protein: CASSLGPREGDTQYF

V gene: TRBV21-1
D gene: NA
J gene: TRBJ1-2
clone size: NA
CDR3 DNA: TGTGCCAGCCGCACAACAGGGGTCAAGGAGCGCTATGGCTACACCTTC
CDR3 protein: CASRTTGVKERYGYTF

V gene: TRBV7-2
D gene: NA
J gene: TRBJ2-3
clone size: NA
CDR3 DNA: TGTGCCAGCAGCTTAGTCGGCACTTTCACAGATACGCAGTATTTT
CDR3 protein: CASSLVGTFTDTQYF

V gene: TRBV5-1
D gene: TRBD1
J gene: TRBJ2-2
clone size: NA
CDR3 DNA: TGCGCCAGCAGCCGTGGACAGGGCCGCACCGGGGAGCTGTTTTTT
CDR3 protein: CASSRGQGRTGELFF

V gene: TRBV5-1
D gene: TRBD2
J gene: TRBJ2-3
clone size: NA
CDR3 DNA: TGCGCCAGCAGCTTGGTTTTAGCGGGAGGGCCGACAGATACGCAGTATTTT
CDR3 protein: CASSLVLAGGPTDTQYF

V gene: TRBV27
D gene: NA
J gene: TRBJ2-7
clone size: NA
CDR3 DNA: TGTGCCAGCAGTTTAGACAGGAGAAAAGAGCAGTACTTC
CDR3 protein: CASSLDRRKEQYF

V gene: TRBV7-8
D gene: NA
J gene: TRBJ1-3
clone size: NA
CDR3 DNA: TGTGCCAGCAGCTTAGACACGCCCGGTTCCACCATATATTTT
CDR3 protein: CASSLDTPGSTIYF

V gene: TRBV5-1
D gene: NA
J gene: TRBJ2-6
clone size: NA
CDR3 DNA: TGCGCCAGCGCCGACCTAGCGTTCGCTGGGGCCAACGTCCTGACTTTC
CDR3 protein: CASADLAFAGANVLTF

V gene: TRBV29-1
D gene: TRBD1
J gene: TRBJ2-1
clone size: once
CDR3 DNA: TGCAGCGTTGCGGGACAGGGTGGAGAGCAGTTCTTC
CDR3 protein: CSVAGQGGEQFF

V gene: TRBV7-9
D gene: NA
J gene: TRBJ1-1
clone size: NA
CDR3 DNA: TGTGCCAGCAGCTTATCGGTGGAAATTAGGAACACTGAAGCTTTCTTT
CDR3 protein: CASSLSVEIRNTEAFF

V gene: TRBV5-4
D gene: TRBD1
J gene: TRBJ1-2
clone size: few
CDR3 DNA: TGTGCCAGCAGCCGACAGGGGGCGAATTCAGGTGGCTACACCTTC
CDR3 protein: CASSRQGANSGGYTF

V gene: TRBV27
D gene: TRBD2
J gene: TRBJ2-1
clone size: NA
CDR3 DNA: TGTGCCAGCAGTCCTGGGACTAGCGGGATCTACAATGAGCAGTTCTTC
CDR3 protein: CASSPGTSGIYNEQFF

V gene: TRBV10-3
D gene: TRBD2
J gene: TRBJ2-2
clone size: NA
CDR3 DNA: TGTGCCATCAGTTACGGGGGGACCGGGGAGCTGTTTTTT
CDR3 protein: CAISYGGTGELFF

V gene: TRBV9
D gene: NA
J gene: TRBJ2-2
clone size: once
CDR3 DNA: TGTGCCAGCGGGAGCGGACGGACAAACACCGGGGAGCTGTTTTTT
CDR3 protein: CASGSGRTNTGELFF

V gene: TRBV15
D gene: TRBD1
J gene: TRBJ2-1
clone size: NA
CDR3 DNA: TGTGCCACCAGCCAAGGACAGGGTGGGAATGAGCAGTTCTTC
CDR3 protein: CATSQGQGGNEQFF

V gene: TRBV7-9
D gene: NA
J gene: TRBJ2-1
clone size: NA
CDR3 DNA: TGTGCCAGCAGCTTAGTTCTGGGTTCCTACAATGAGCAGTTCTTC
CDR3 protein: CASSLVLGSYNEQFF

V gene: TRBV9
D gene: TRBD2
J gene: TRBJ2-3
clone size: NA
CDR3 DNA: TGTGCCAGCAGCGCCCCCCTCCTAGCGGGAAGGGTGGCAGATACGCAGTATTTT
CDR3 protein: CASSAPLLAGRVADTQYF

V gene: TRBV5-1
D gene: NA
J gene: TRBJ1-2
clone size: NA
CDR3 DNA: TGCGCCAGCAGCTTGGCCAGTGGGGGTAGCGAGGGCTACACCTTC
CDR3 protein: CASSLASGGSEGYTF

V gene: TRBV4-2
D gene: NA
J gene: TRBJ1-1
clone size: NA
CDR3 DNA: TGTGCCAGCAGCCAGGCGTCAGGCACCGAGGGCACTGAAGCTTTCTTT
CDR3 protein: CASSQASGTEGTEAFF

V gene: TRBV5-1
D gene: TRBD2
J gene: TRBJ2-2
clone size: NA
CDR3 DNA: TGCGCCAGCAGCTCCACTAGCGGGAACACCGGGGAGCTGTTTTTT
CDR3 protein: CASSSTSGNTGELFF

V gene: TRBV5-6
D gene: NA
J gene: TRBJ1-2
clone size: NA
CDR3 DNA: TGTGCCAGCAGCTGGGGGTTGTGGGACGCCGACTATGGCTACACCTTC
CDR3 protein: CASSWGLWDADYGYTF

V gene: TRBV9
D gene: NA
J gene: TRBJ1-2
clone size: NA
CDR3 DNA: TGTGCCAGCAGCGGAAGGGGATGGCCGTGGGGCTACACCTTC
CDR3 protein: CASSGRGWPWGYTF

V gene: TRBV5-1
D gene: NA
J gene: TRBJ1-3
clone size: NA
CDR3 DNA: TGCGCCAGCAGCTTTACGGGGGCTAGCTCTGGAAACACCATATATTTT
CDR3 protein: CASSFTGASSGNTIYF

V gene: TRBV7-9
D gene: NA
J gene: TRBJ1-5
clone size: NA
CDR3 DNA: TGTGCCAGCAGTTCGGGGGATTATAGCAATCAGCCCCAGCATTTT
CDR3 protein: CASSSGDYSNQPQHF

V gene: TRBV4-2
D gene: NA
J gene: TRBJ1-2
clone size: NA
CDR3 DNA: TGTGCCAGCAGCCAAGTAAACAGGGACTATGGCTACACCTTC
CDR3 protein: CASSQVNRDYGYTF

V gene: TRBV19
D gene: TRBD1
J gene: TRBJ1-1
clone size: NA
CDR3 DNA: TGTGCCAGTAGTATCCTCTATCAGGGGGCTGGCACTGAAGCTTTCTTT
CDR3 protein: CASSILYQGAGTEAFF

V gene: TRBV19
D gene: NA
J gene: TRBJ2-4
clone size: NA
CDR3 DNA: TGTGCCAGCGGAGGGGGGGATGGCAAAAACATTCAGTACTTC
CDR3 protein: CASGGGDGKNIQYF